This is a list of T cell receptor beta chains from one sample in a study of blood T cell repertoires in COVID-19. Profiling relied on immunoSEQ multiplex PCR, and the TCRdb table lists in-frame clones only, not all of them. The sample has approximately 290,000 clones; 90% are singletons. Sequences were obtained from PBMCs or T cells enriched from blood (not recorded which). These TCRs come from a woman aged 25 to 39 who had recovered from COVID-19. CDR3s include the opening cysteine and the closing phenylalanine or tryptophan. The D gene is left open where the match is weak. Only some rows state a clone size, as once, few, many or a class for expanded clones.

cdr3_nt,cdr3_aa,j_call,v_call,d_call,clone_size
TGTGCCAGCAGCCCCGGCGGGGTAGCGGGAGGGAGCTACGAGCAGTACTTC,CASSPGGVAGGSYEQYF,TRBJ2-7,TRBV5-4,TRBD2,.
TGTGCCAGCAGTTACTGGACAGGCAATCAGCCCCAGCATTTT,CASSYWTGNQPQHF,TRBJ1-5,TRBV6-2/TRBV6-3,.,.
TGCAGCGTTGACTATCAAGCGCAAGAGACCCAGTACTTC,CSVDYQAQETQYF,TRBJ2-5,TRBV29-1,.,.
TGTGCCAGCAGCATAGTCCATAATGAAAAACTGTTTTTT,CASSIVHNEKLFF,TRBJ1-4,TRBV28,.,once
TGTGCCAGCAGCTTAGAGAGGACTAGCGGGAGTAGAACCTACGAGCAGTACTTC,CASSLERTSGSRTYEQYF,TRBJ2-7,TRBV7-2,TRBD2,.
TGTGCCAGCAGCGGTGACAGCTACGAGCAGTACTTC,CASSGDSYEQYF,TRBJ2-7,TRBV3-1/TRBV3-2,.,.
TGCAGCGTTGGCCGGTACACTGAAGCTTTCTTT,CSVGRYTEAFF,TRBJ1-1,TRBV29-1,.,.
TGTGCCAGCACTTGGGCCGGACTAGCGCTCTCTGGGGCCAACGTCCTGACTTTC,CASTWAGLALSGANVLTF,TRBJ2-6,TRBV27,TRBD2,.
TGTGCCAGCAGCCTTGGGACTAGCGGGACCACCGGGGAGCTGTTTTTT,CASSLGTSGTTGELFF,TRBJ2-2,TRBV7-9,TRBD2,once
TGTGCCAGCAGTGAACCTCTAGCGGGCCTATACAATGAGCAGTTCTTC,CASSEPLAGLYNEQFF,TRBJ2-1,TRBV25-1,TRBD2,.
TGTGCCAGTAGTATTCAGGGGACTACTTCAACTAATGAAAAACTGTTTTTT,CASSIQGTTSTNEKLFF,TRBJ1-4,TRBV19,.,.
TGCGCCAGCAGCCAAGAAGATAGCGGGAGGGCCAACACCGGGGAGCTGTTTTTT,CASSQEDSGRANTGELFF,TRBJ2-2,TRBV4-3,TRBD2,.
TGTGCTAGCAGCTTAGCACTAGCGGGTTACAATGAGCAGTTCTTC,CASSLALAGYNEQFF,TRBJ2-1,TRBV7-7,TRBD2,.
TGTGCTAGTGCCCGCGTCGGCGGACTTTCTGGAAACACCATATATTTT,CASARVGGLSGNTIYF,TRBJ1-3,TRBV12-5,.,.
TGTGCCAGCAAGCCGGGGATGGTAGAAAAAACTGAAGCTTTCTTT,CASKPGMVEKTEAFF,TRBJ1-1,TRBV28,.,.
TGTGCCAGCAGCCGACAGGGGAGGGGCGCTGAAGCTTTCTTT,CASSRQGRGAEAFF,TRBJ1-1,TRBV11-2,TRBD1,once
TGTGCCAGCCGGAGGGAGGGGCCCTATGGCTACACCTTC,CASRREGPYGYTF,TRBJ1-2,TRBV11-2,.,.
TGTGCCAGCAGCGAGGAGGTGGGGACAGGGGCATATGGCTACACCTTC,CASSEEVGTGAYGYTF,TRBJ1-2,TRBV9,TRBD1,.
TGTGCCAGCAGTTACTCGTTCACTAGCGGGACATACACCGGGGAGCTGTTTTTT,CASSYSFTSGTYTGELFF,TRBJ2-2,TRBV6-2/TRBV6-3,TRBD2,.
TGTGCCAGCAGCTTGATGCCTAGCGGGAGCGCAGATACGCAGTATTTT,CASSLMPSGSADTQYF,TRBJ2-3,TRBV5-4,TRBD2,.
TGCGCCAGCAGCCAGACTAGCGGGACTGGCAATGAGCAGTTCTTC,CASSQTSGTGNEQFF,TRBJ2-1,TRBV4-1,TRBD2,.
TGTGCCAGCAGTCCGAGTAGAACCGGGGAGCTGTTTTTT,CASSPSRTGELFF,TRBJ2-2,TRBV6-2/TRBV6-3,.,.
TGTGCCATCAGTAACCCGGGACAGCCATACAATGAGCAGTTCTTC,CAISNPGQPYNEQFF,TRBJ2-1,TRBV10-3,TRBD1,.
TGCGCCAGCAGTTCGCAGGTAATGAACACTGAAGCTTTCTTT,CASSSQVMNTEAFF,TRBJ1-1,TRBV5-1,.,.
TGTGCCAGCAGCCAACCTTACGGACTGGAGAACAATGAGCAGTTCTTC,CASSQPYGLENNEQFF,TRBJ2-1,TRBV4-2,.,.
TGTGCCAGCAGCTTAAAGGAGCGAGACGTTACGGCCCGCACCGGGGAGCTGTTTTTT,CASSLKERDVTARTGELFF,TRBJ2-2,TRBV7-9,.,.
TGTGCCAGCAGTTACCGTAGCGAGCAGTACTTC,CASSYRSEQYF,TRBJ2-7,TRBV6-5,.,.
TGTGCCTGGAAGATAGCGGGAACGCATACGCAGTATTTT,CAWKIAGTHTQYF,TRBJ2-3,TRBV30,TRBD2,.
TGTGCCAGTAGTATTGGGCTAGCCAAAAACATTCAGTACTTC,CASSIGLAKNIQYF,TRBJ2-4,TRBV19,.,.
TGTGCCAGCAGTGATTGGCAGGGGGCGCTTCGGAAGTACTTC,CASSDWQGALRKYF,TRBJ2-7,TRBV2,TRBD1,.
TGTGCCAGCAGCGAGGCGGCTAGCGGGAGGAGTGAGCAGTTCTTC,CASSEAASGRSEQFF,TRBJ2-1,TRBV5-6,TRBD2,.
TGTGCCAGCAGCTTAGCCCCATCCGGGGAGCTGTTTTTT,CASSLAPSGELFF,TRBJ2-2,TRBV7-8,.,.
TGTGCCAGCAGCTTAGGAGAAGAGACCCAGTACTTC,CASSLGEETQYF,TRBJ2-5,TRBV5-6,.,.
TGTGCCAGCAGCTCCCGGGACTACGGCAATGAGCAGTTCTTC,CASSSRDYGNEQFF,TRBJ2-1,TRBV11-1,TRBD2,.
TGTGCCAGCAGTCCCTTGACAGGGGGGTATGGCTACACCTTC,CASSPLTGGYGYTF,TRBJ1-2,TRBV27,TRBD1,.
TGTGCCAGCAGTTTTAGGGGGGGCTACACCTTC,CASSFRGGYTF,TRBJ1-2,TRBV28,.,.
TGTGCCAGCAGTTGGACTAGCGGGAGATTGGCGAACACCGGGGAGCTGTTTTTT,CASSWTSGRLANTGELFF,TRBJ2-2,TRBV7-2,TRBD2,.
TGTGCCAGCAGCTTAGCCGGGTCTGGAAACACCATATATTTT,CASSLAGSGNTIYF,TRBJ1-3,TRBV7-6,.,.
TGTGCCAGCAGCTTTAACCGGGACAGGGGGATCTATGGCTACACCTTC,CASSFNRDRGIYGYTF,TRBJ1-2,TRBV7-9,TRBD1,once
TGTGCCAGCAGCCCCGACTCCGACTACCACACTGAAGCTTTCTTT,CASSPDSDYHTEAFF,TRBJ1-1,TRBV28,.,.
TGTGCCAGCAGTATCAACAGGAACACTGAAGCTTTCTTT,CASSINRNTEAFF,TRBJ1-1,TRBV28,.,.
TGTGCCAGCAGTTTGGAGACAGGGTCCTCACCCCTCCACTTT,CASSLETGSSPLHF,TRBJ1-6,TRBV28,TRBD1,few
TGTGCCAGCAGCTTAGCTCCGGGACAGGGCCGTACCGGGGAGCTGTTTTTT,CASSLAPGQGRTGELFF,TRBJ2-2,TRBV11-2,TRBD1,.
TGCGCCAGCAGCCCCACTACTTTTACTAGAGTCTACAATGAGCAGTTCTTC,CASSPTTFTRVYNEQFF,TRBJ2-1,TRBV4-1,.,many
TGTGCCACCAGTGATGGACGTGGGGCCTTAGGGTATGGCTACACCTTC,CATSDGRGALGYGYTF,TRBJ1-2,TRBV24-1,.,.
TGTGCCAGCAGTTTAGGACGGACAGCCCTTAATGAAAAACTGTTTTTT,CASSLGRTALNEKLFF,TRBJ1-4,TRBV28,.,.
TGTGCCAGTAACCCAACAGGGGCGGACTATGGCTACACCTTC,CASNPTGADYGYTF,TRBJ1-2,TRBV19,TRBD1,.
TGTGCCAGCAGCTTAGCCAGCGGAAGGGAATTTCTGTTTTTT,CASSLASGREFLFF,TRBJ1-4,TRBV7-9,.,.
TGTGCCAGTAGTATGGGGACTAGCGGGAGGAATGAGCAGTTCTTC,CASSMGTSGRNEQFF,TRBJ2-1,TRBV19,TRBD2,.
TGTGCCAGCAGTCCCGGGGTGTCCTACAATGAGCAGTTCTTC,CASSPGVSYNEQFF,TRBJ2-1,TRBV28,.,.
TGTGCCAGTAGTAGCCCCCAGGGGTACGAGCAGTACTTC,CASSSPQGYEQYF,TRBJ2-7,TRBV19,.,.